The clone carrying this TCR beta chain turned up a few times. The antigen is undetermined. For the second PCR, which ran for 7 to 11 cycles, a sample-barcoded 5' primer and a J-beta primer mix were used. Each cDNA molecule carried a tag from a template-switch adaptor that contained 12 random nucleotides. All samples yielded 3 million or more CDR3-containing paired-end reads. Using its own MiXCR run on the 5' RACE reads, TCRdb lists one record per CDR3 protein. The top ten hold approximately 17% of the sample, which has over a million distinct CDR3 sequences, 40% to 45% seen once. The sample originates from a study of blood T cells in healthy people across ages. Study-wide results and caveats: Long-lived donors had more naive CD4+ cells and higher diversity than aged donors.

The V gene's germline CDR1 is MNHEY and CDR2 SVGEGT. Between the trimmed V and J ends, which lost 0 bases and 10 bases, there was a span of 10 bases. The CDR3 runs 13 residues. The donors, aged about 6 to 95, were healthy Caucasians from Russia. The sequencing sample was made of blood. The chain combines TRBV6-2 or TRBV6-3 with TRBJ2-1; a possible D gene is TRBD2 (6 bases). The TCR originated in a woman aged 55-70 years in good health. The CDR3, as DNA: TGTGCCAGCAGTTACTCTTGGGGGGTGGAGCAGTTCTTC. Translating it yields CASSYSWGVEQFF.